The next 21 T cell receptor beta chains were all read from a single sample in a study of cytomegalovirus exposure and HLA in healthy donors. PCR involved 60 Vbeta and 13 Jbeta primers. Clones were read by immunoSEQ multiplex PCR, and TCRdb kept only the in-frame ones, dropping some. The sample shows approximately 160,000 clones, 68% of them seen only once. Sequenced material: PBMCs. These receptors originate from a man in his fifties in good health and CMV-seronegative.

The chain has TRBV5-1 and TRBJ1-5, with TRBD1 identical over 8 bases. Germline-derived CDR1 and CDR2 are SGHRS and YFSETQ. This CDR3 has 15 residues. V trimming: 4 bases; J trimming: 2 bases; junction bases outside the gene matches: 5. The CDR3 reads CASSLTGAGNQPQHF. In nucleotides, the CDR3 is TGCGCCAGCAGCCTGACAGGGGCGGGCAATCAGCCCCAGCATTTT.

The chain employs TRBV6-1 and TRBJ2-3; 8 nucleotides align to TRBD1. Germline trimming cut 7 bases from V and 3 bases from J; bases unmatched to any gene: 6. The CDR3 loop spans 14 amino acids. The germline V gene encodes CDR1 MNHNS and CDR2 SASEGT. CDR3: CASKDWTGTDTQYF. CDR3 DNA sequence: TGTGCCAGCAAGGATTGGACAGGGACAGATACGCAGTATTTT.

The rearrangement joins TRBV5-1 to TRBJ2-3; 9 nucleotides align to TRBD2. The CDR3 runs to 15 residues. The V segment lost 2 bases and the J segment 2 bases; nucleotides outside the gene matches: 3. The V gene's germline CDR1 is SGHRS and CDR2 YFSETQ. As DNA, the CDR3 is TGCGCCAGCAGCTTAGGCGGGGGGGCCACAGATACGCAGTATTTT. Amino acids: CASSLGGGATDTQYF.

The rearrangement links TRBV7-8 to TRBJ2-1; D uncertain. This CDR3 is built from 12 residues. Germline-derived CDR1 and CDR2 are SGHVS and FQNEAQ. V dropped 2 bases and J dropped 7 bases, with 6 bases sitting between them. This chain's CDR3 is CASSLILNEQFF. In nucleotides, the CDR3 is TGTGCCAGCAGCTTAATATTGAATGAGCAGTTCTTC.

The rearrangement joins TRBV6-5 to TRBJ2-5; tentatively, D is TRBD1 (5 bases). The CDR3 loop spans 14 amino acids. Trimming stripped 2 bases from V and 4 bases from J, with 11 bases between. CDR1 is MNHEY, CDR2 SVGAGI, per germline. The CDR3 protein is CASSYIVRAETQYF. The CDR3 bases are TGTGCCAGCAGTTACATTGTCAGGGCAGAGACCCAGTACTTC.

The chain links TRBV2 to TRBJ1-5; 10 positions agree with TRBD1. Looked up from germline, CDR1 is SNHLY and CDR2 is FYNNEI. The ends lost 6 bases at V and 7 bases at J; junction bases unmatched: 6. The CDR3 totals 14 residues. CDR3 loop: CASSGTGASQPQHF. For the CDR3, the DNA is TGTGCCAGCAGCGGGACAGGGGCGAGCCAGCCCCAGCATTTT.

J is TRBJ2-1 and V is TRBV7-2, with a tentative D call TRBD1 (6 bases). This CDR3 is 16 amino acids long. Germline lookup yields CDR1 SGHTA and CDR2 FQGNSA. V lost 5 bases, J lost 0 bases, and 14 bases lay in between. CDR3 protein: CASSPRQATSYNEQFF. CDR3 in DNA: TGTGCCAGCAGCCCCCGACAGGCCACCTCCTACAATGAGCAGTTCTTC.

The sample holds one count of this clone. The V and J genes are TRBV27 and TRBJ1-2; 7 positions agree with TRBD1. Germline CDR1 and CDR2: MNHEY and SMNVEV (reference sequence). This CDR3 region has 14 residues. Trimming cost V 6 bases and J 1 base; bases outside gene matches: 5. The CDR3 DNA reads TGTGCCAGCAGCCCACGACAGGGTAACTATGGCTACACCTTC. Translation: CASSPRQGNYGYTF.

This clone was detected a few times. This chain connects TRBV12-5 to TRBJ2-7, with TRBD1 identical over 10 bases. The trim removed 6 bases at V and 2 bases at J, leaving 4 bases unmatched. The CDR3 covers 14 residues. Germline CDR1 LGHNT, CDR2 FRNRAP. The CDR3 loop reads CASGQGTGAYEQYF. CDR3 nucleotide sequence: TGTGCTAGTGGCCAGGGGACAGGGGCCTACGAGCAGTACTTC.

The chain joins TRBV21-1 to TRBJ2-3; no DNA check was done on the table's D call, TRBD2. TRBV21-1 is described as a pseudogene. The CDR3 is 19 amino acids. The CDR3 loop reads CASSKAPKDLAGYTDTQYF. The CDR3 DNA reads TGTGCCAGCAGCAAAGCGCCTAAAGACCTAGCGGGGTACACAGATACGCAGTATTTT.

This chain uses TRBV5-4 with TRBJ1-1; 7 bases agree with TRBD1. Germline V lookup: CDR1 SGHNT, CDR2 YYREEE (reference sequence). V was pared by 0 bases and J by 4 bases, with 6 bases of the junction left unmatched. CDR3 size: 15 residues. CDR3: CASSLDRGVGTEAFF. The CDR3 nucleotides read TGTGCCAGCAGCTTGGACAGGGGTGTTGGCACTGAAGCTTTCTTT.

The chain couples TRBV5-1 to TRBJ1-2; D is unclear. The CDR3 has 14 residues. V was cut by 0 bases and J by 0 bases, with 6 bases left in between. The germline CDR1 and CDR2 sequences are SGHRS and YFSETQ. As DNA, the CDR3 is TGCGCCAGCAGCTTGGAGTCAGCTAACTATGGCTACACCTTC. Protein product: CASSLESANYGYTF.

This chain uses TRBV9 with TRBJ2-2, with 8 positions matching TRBD1. V lost 0 bases, J lost 5 bases, and 0 bases stayed unmatched. Looked up from germline, CDR1 is SGDLS and CDR2 is YYNGEE. This CDR3 has 14 residues. This CDR3 reads CASSVGTGTGELFF. The CDR3 bases are TGTGCCAGCAGCGTAGGGACAGGGACCGGGGAGCTGTTTTTT. The complete variable domain, with remaining parts taken from reference TRBV9 and TRBJ2-2, reads DSGVTQTPKHLITATGQRVTLRCSPRSGDLSVYWYQQSLDQGLQFLIQYYNGEERAKGNILERFSAQQFPDLHSELNLSSLELGDSALYFCASSVGTGTGELFFGEGSRLTVL.

The rearrangement joins TRBV5-1 to TRBJ2-5; TRBD2 agrees at 12 bases. Germline CDR1 reads SGHRS; CDR2 reads YFSETQ. After removal of 3 bases from V and 4 bases from J, the junction contained 10 bases not matched to a gene. This CDR3 comprises 17 residues. This CDR3 reads CASSWGLAGPEVETQYF. The CDR3 region has the DNA TGCGCCAGCAGCTGGGGACTAGCGGGCCCCGAGGTAGAGACCCAGTACTTC.

The chain has TRBV6-1 and TRBJ1-6; the D is unclear. Trimming pared 4 bases from V and 5 bases from J, leaving 12 bases between. The CDR3 is 15 residues long. CDR1 is MNHNS, CDR2 SASEGT, per germline. CDR3 nucleotide sequence: TGTGCCAGCAGTGGGCCGCGGGGTAATAATTCACCCCTCCACTTT. This translates into CASSGPRGNNSPLHF.

This sequence joins TRBV15 and TRBJ1-1; 11 nucleotides match TRBD1. From germline, CDR1 is LNHNV and CDR2 YYDKDF (reference sequence). Trimming removed 3 bases from V and 5 bases from J; junction bases left unmatched: 5. The CDR3 runs to 15 residues. CDR3 bases: TGTGCCACCAGCAGTCCAGGACAGGGGGCGACTGAAGCTTTCTTT. It encodes CATSSPGQGATEAFF.

V gene TRBV11-3 combines with J gene TRBJ2-3; D is undetermined. The CDR3 contains 14 residues. V was clipped by 0 bases and J by 1 base, with 5 bases between them. The germline CDR1 and CDR2 sequences are SGHNT and YENEEA. The CDR3 DNA sequence: TGTGCCAGCAGCTTAGATGAGGGCACAGATACGCAGTATTTT. Translated: CASSLDEGTDTQYF.

CDR3 protein: CASSMDRDYEAFF. The CDR3 DNA reads as TGTGCCAGTAGTATGGACAGGGACTATGAAGCTTTCTTT. The chain uses TRBV19 and TRBJ1-1; 8 bases agree with TRBD1. The trim removed 3 bases at V and 7 bases at J, leaving 4 bases unmatched. Per germline, CDR1 LNHDA and CDR2 SQIVND (reference sequence). This CDR3 is 13 amino acids long.

The rearrangement uses TRBV28 and TRBJ2-3; TRBD1 matches at 7 bases. The germline V gene has CDR1 MDHEN and CDR2 SYDVKM. V gave up 5 bases and J gave up 4 bases; unmatched junction bases: 3. The CDR3 is 13 amino acids. DNA for the CDR3: TGTGCCAGCAGTCGACAGGGCCCAGATACGCAGTATTTT. Encoded protein: CASSRQGPDTQYF. The variable domain in full, with the rest retrieved from reference TRBV28 and TRBJ2-3, is DVKVTQSSRYLVKRTGEKVFLECVQDMDHENMFWYRQDPGLGLRLIYFSYDVKMKEKGDIPEGYSVSREKKERFSLILESASTNQTSMYLCASSRQGPDTQYFGPGTRLTVL.

The table lists this clone with a few counts. This sequence joins TRBV19 and TRBJ2-1; weak D call: TRBD1 (6 bases). V dropped 3 bases and J dropped 7 bases, with 7 bases sitting between them. This CDR3 has 12 amino acids. Germline CDR1 is LNHDA and CDR2 is SQIVND (reference sequence). CDR3 coding DNA: TGTGCCAGTAGTATCGGACAGAATGAGCAGTTCTTC. Its translation is CASSIGQNEQFF.

The genes are TRBV19 and TRBJ2-7; TRBD1 matches at 8 bases. Germline V CDR1 and CDR2: LNHDA, SQIVND (reference sequence). With 1 base clipped from V and 4 bases from J, the junction kept 9 bases outside the gene matches. CDR3 length: 16 amino acids. The CDR3 DNA reads TGTGCCAGTAGTATAGTTGGGACAGGAGCAAGATACGAGCAGTACTTC. Amino acids: CASSIVGTGARYEQYF.